This is a list of T cell receptor beta chains from one sample in a study of cytomegalovirus exposure and HLA in healthy donors. Sequencing used immunoSEQ multiplex PCR; TCRdb keeps in-frame clones, though not all of them. This table has 180,000 or so clones, approximately 82% appearing once. Input material: PBMCs. The source of these receptors is a woman aged 40 to 50 in good health and CMV-seropositive. CDR3s include the opening cysteine and the closing phenylalanine or tryptophan. Fields, in order: J gene, clone size, V gene, D gene, CDR3 protein, CDR3 DNA. The D gene is left open where the match is weak. Rows give clone size only sometimes, using once, few, many, or a class for an expanded clone.

J gene: TRBJ1-4; clone size: .; V gene: TRBV5-8; D gene: .; CDR3 protein: CASSHFFGIHEGEKLFF; CDR3 DNA: TGTGCCAGCAGCCACTTCTTCGGGATCCACGAAGGTGAAAAACTGTTTTTT
J gene: TRBJ2-2; clone size: once; V gene: TRBV29-1; D gene: .; CDR3 protein: CSGSHGIAGELFF; CDR3 DNA: TGCAGCGGATCCCACGGGATAGCCGGGGAGCTGTTTTTT
J gene: TRBJ2-1; clone size: .; V gene: TRBV4-1; D gene: .; CDR3 protein: CASSHLLGGLMNNEQFF; CDR3 DNA: TGCGCCAGCAGCCACCTTCTGGGGGGGCTAATGAACAATGAGCAGTTCTTC
J gene: TRBJ2-5; clone size: few; V gene: TRBV28; D gene: TRBD1; CDR3 protein: CASAEAGGETQYF; CDR3 DNA: TGTGCCAGCGCTGAGGCAGGGGGCGAGACCCAGTACTTC
J gene: TRBJ1-1; clone size: few; V gene: TRBV28; D gene: .; CDR3 protein: CASSLSGYEAFF; CDR3 DNA: TGTGCCAGCAGTTTATCGGGGTATGAAGCTTTCTTT
J gene: TRBJ2-3; clone size: few; V gene: TRBV15; D gene: .; CDR3 protein: CATSRWGQVPTDTQYF; CDR3 DNA: TGTGCCACCAGTCGTTGGGGGCAAGTCCCCACAGATACGCAGTATTTT
J gene: TRBJ2-7; clone size: once; V gene: TRBV2; D gene: .; CDR3 protein: CASTPEAHSYEQYF; CDR3 DNA: TGTGCCAGCACCCCGGAGGCTCACTCCTACGAGCAGTACTTC
J gene: TRBJ2-5; clone size: .; V gene: TRBV7-8; D gene: TRBD2; CDR3 protein: CASSLRTSGRALQETQYF; CDR3 DNA: TGTGCCAGCAGCCTACGGACTAGCGGGAGGGCATTACAAGAGACCCAGTACTTC
J gene: TRBJ2-5; clone size: .; V gene: TRBV18; D gene: .; CDR3 protein: CASSSSGTLTKETQYF; CDR3 DNA: TGTGCCAGCTCATCCTCTGGGACACTCACCAAAGAGACCCAGTACTTC
J gene: TRBJ1-3; clone size: .; V gene: TRBV19; D gene: .; CDR3 protein: CASRDTAVISGNTIYF; CDR3 DNA: TGTGCCAGTAGAGATACAGCGGTCATCTCTGGAAACACCATATATTTT